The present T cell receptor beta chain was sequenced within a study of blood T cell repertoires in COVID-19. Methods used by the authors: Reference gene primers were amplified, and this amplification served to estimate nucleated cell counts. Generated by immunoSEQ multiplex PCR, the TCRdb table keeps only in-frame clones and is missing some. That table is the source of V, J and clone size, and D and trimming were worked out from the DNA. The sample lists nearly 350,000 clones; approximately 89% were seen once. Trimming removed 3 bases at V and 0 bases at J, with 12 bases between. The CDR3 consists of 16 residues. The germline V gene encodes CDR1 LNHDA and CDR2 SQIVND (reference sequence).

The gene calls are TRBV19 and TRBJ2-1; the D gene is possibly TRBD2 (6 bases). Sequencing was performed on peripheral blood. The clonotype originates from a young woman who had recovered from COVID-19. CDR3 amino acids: CASSIYAGSSYNEQFF. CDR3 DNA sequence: TGTGCCAGTAGTATCTATGCGGGAAGCTCCTACAATGAGCAGTTCTTC. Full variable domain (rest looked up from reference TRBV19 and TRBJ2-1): DGGITQSPKYLFRKEGQNVTLSCEQNLNHDAMYWYRQDPGQGLRLIYYSQIVNDFQKGDIAEGYSVSREKKESFPLTVTSAQKNPTAFYLCASSIYAGSSYNEQFFGPGTRLTVL.